This TCR beta chain was sequenced for a study of shared clonotypes between healthy human individuals. Notes on the study in general: The small donor group covered limited genetic and exposure diversity. Of the naive CD4 clonotypes, approximately 5% were shared across a handful of donors.

The CDR3 is 14 amino acids. J was trimmed by 3 bases and V by 4 bases; bases with no gene match: 4. CDR1 is ENHRY, CDR2 SYGVKD, per germline. Repertoires were generated with immunoSEQ multiplex PCR, while TCRdb's copy carries only in-frame clones and drops some. The repertoire holds roughly 1.5 million clones, with 98% as singletons. For this clone: Its antigen is unknown.

The sample was naive CD4+ T cells sorted from blood. Subset reported: CD45RA+ positively selected. V is TRBV10-3 and J is TRBJ1-2; TRBD1 agrees at 8 bases. The source of this sequence is a man in his thirties or forties in good health. CDR3 DNA sequence: TGTGCCATCAGTGCCGACAGGGGTGACTATGGCTACACCTTC. Translating it yields CAISADRGDYGYTF.